The 6 T cell receptor beta chains below were found in one sample sequenced in a study of vaccination and CD4 T cells after COVID-19. Cultured CD4+ T-cell DNA underwent Oncomine TCR Beta short-read sequencing. TCRdb ran MiXCR on the PCR reads and lists one entry per CDR3 protein. The sample has 23,000 or so distinct CDR3 sequences; around 64% are singletons. Treatment described: approximately 9-day PBMC culture with coronavirus spike peptide pools or control peptides (ViraFEST assay). Their target antigens are unknown. The sample consisted of CD4+ T cells from blood, cultured in vitro, taken after SARS-CoV-2 vaccination. All receptors come from a human donor who received a COVID-19 vaccine.

The rearrangement links TRBV19 to TRBJ1-2; D might be TRBD1 (6 bases). V was cut by 7 bases and J by 8 bases, with 14 bases left in between. The CDR3 runs 12 residues. Germline V CDR1 and CDR2: LNHDA, SQIVND (reference sequence). The CDR3 sequence: CASIQGGFGYTF. CDR3 in DNA: TGTGCCAGTATCCAAGGGGGTTTCGGCTACACCTTC.

The chain combines TRBV19 with TRBJ2-1, with D possibly being TRBD1 (5 bases). CDR1 is LNHDA and CDR2 is SQIVND in the germline V gene (reference sequence). V shed 3 bases and J shed 10 bases, with 10 bases lying between them. This CDR3 is 12 amino acids long. CDR3 sequence reads: CASSIFRGEQFF. CDR3 DNA sequence: TGTGCCAGTAGTATCTTTAGGGGCGAGCAGTTCTTC.

The CDR3 DNA is TGCGCCAGCAGATCTAGCGGTACCCCCTACGAGCAGTACTTC. Residues: CASRSSGTPYEQYF. The J gene is TRBJ2-7, the V gene TRBV10-2, with 7 bases matching TRBD2. The CDR3 runs 14 residues. Germline V gives CDR1 WSHSY, CDR2 SAAADI. Trimming took 6 bases from V and 2 from J; bases not matched to a gene: 7.

This clonotype was observed a handful of times. The DNA of the CDR3 is TGCAGTGCGGTTAATGGGGACTATGGCTACACCTTC. This sequence encodes CSAVNGDYGYTF. The chain combines TRBV20-1 with TRBJ1-2; no definite D call. This CDR3 has 12 residues. V lost 6 bases and J 3 bases, leaving 11 bases between the germline ends. The germline CDR1 and CDR2 sequences are DFQATT and SNEGSKA (reference sequence).

The chain joins TRBV20-1 to TRBJ1-1; D ambiguous. Germline V CDR1 and CDR2: DFQATT, SNEGSKA (reference sequence). The CDR3 has 15 residues. V was shortened by 0 bases and J by 2 bases, with 13 bases between the two germline ends. The CDR3 loop is CSARDLLELNTEAFF. In nucleotides, the CDR3 is TGCAGTGCTAGAGATTTATTGGAGCTTAACACTGAAGCTTTCTTT.

This CDR3 is CASSSTGAGTDTQYF. As DNA, the CDR3 is TGTGCCAGCAGTTCGACAGGGGCGGGCACAGATACGCAGTATTTT. The chain joins TRBV12-3 or TRBV12-4 to TRBJ2-3; 8 bases agree with TRBD1. With V trimmed by 4 bases and J by 1 base, 4 bases remained unmatched. This CDR3 contains 15 residues.